This T cell receptor beta chain was recorded in a study of CD4 and CD8 cells across lung adenocarcinoma regions. As for this clonotype: Sequence at one end of the junction differs from germline and may be a read error.

A single record per CDR3 protein comes from TCRdb applying MiXCR to the PCR reads. The sample has 12,000 or so distinct CDR3 sequences, less than 60% seen once. There are 14 residues in the CDR3. Germline V gene data show CDR1 as MNHEY and CDR2 as SMNVEV (reference sequence). The sequenced material came from CD8+ T cells from the margin of a lung tumor. This TCR was sampled from a female donor with lung adenocarcinoma. The CD4 and CD8 labels of this study may be unreliable. The chain carries TRBV27 and TRBJ2-3, with TRBD2 matching 8 bases. The CDR3 spells CASSGGGVQDTQYF. The CDR3 region has the DNA TGTGCGAGCAGCGGGGGCGGGGTCCAAGATACCCAGTACTTT.